The 4 T cell receptor beta chains reported below all come from one sample, sequenced in a study of a mutant IDH1 vaccine in newly diagnosed glioma. Time point denoted: week 47, end of study. The vaccine gave 300 ug of a 20-mer mutant IDH1 peptide subcutaneously per dose. Antigens of these TCRs are unknown. TCRdb's table, derived via immunoSEQ multiplex PCR, lists solely in-frame clones and lacks some. In the table there are 58,000 or so clones, over 80% of which are singletons. This specimen was PBMCs, taken from a glioma patient whose treatment included an IDH1 peptide vaccine. All receptors come from a woman aged 45 to 65 with glioma.

The chain employs TRBV30 and TRBJ1-5; possible D gene TRBD1, 5 bases. The V gene lost 3 bases and the J gene lost 2 bases, with 14 bases spanning the gap. CDR3 length: 15 amino acids. Per the germline V gene, CDR1 is GTSNPN and CDR2 is SVGIG (reference sequence). This CDR3 is CAWSSGGVGNQPQHF. The DNA for the CDR3 is TGTGCCTGGAGCTCGGGGGGGGTGGGCAATCAGCCCCAGCATTTT.

V gene TRBV11-1 combines with J gene TRBJ1-2, with D unclear. Germline V lookup: CDR1 SGHAT, CDR2 FQDESV (reference sequence). The germline V and J ends were trimmed by 2 bases and 4 bases, with 11 bases remaining between them. The CDR3 sequence is 14 residues long. The CDR3 DNA reads TGTGCCAGCAGCTTAAGTTCGGGGAGCTATGGCTACACCTTC. It codes for CASSLSSGSYGYTF.

The chain employs TRBV25-1 and TRBJ1-1, with D maybe TRBD1 (5 bases). The germline V and J ends were trimmed by 5 bases and 3 bases, with 16 bases remaining between them. The CDR3 covers 15 residues. Per germline, CDR1 MGHDK and CDR2 SYGVNS. The CDR3 DNA is TGTGCCAGCAGTACACCGGGACCGACCTACACTGAAGCTTTCTTT. Its protein product is CASSTPGPTYTEAFF. The full variable domain, in which reference TRBV25-1 and TRBJ1-1 provide the parts outside the CDR3, is EADIYQTPRYLVIGTGKKITLECSQTMGHDKMYWYQQDPGMELHLIHYSYGVNSTEKGDLSSESTVSRIRTEHFPLTLESARPSHTSQYLCASSTPGPTYTEAFFGQGTRLTVV.

CDR3 nucleotides: TGTGCCAGCAGCAACCGCGCGAGCTCCTACAATGAGCAGTTCTTC. Translating gives CASSNRASSYNEQFF. V gene TRBV7-9 combines with J gene TRBJ2-1; D remains ambiguous. The germline CDR1 and CDR2 sequences are SEHNR and FQNEAQ (reference sequence). V lost 5 bases and J 0 bases, leaving 11 bases between the germline ends. The CDR3 is made up of 15 amino acids.